This passage covers 6 T cell receptor beta chains from one sample sequenced in a study of blood T cells in healthy people across ages. Through a sample-barcoded 5' primer and a J-beta primer mix, a second PCR was run for roughly 6 to 11 cycles. MiXCR was run by TCRdb on the 5' RACE reads, yielding one entry per CDR3 protein. In the table there are roughly 800,000 distinct CDR3 sequences, more than 20% of which are singletons. These records were also assigned to another study, of T cells of mothers and their children.

Specimen: blood. The source of these receptors is a boy younger than 18 in good health.

The chain recombines TRBV7-9 with TRBJ2-7; possibly TRBD2 for D (5 bases). The length of the CDR3 is 16 residues. Per germline, CDR1 SEHNR and CDR2 FQNEAQ (reference sequence). Trimming removed 5 bases at V and 2 bases at J, with 19 bases between. In DNA form, the CDR3 reads TGTGCCAGCAGCCCTACCTTTGAGCGGCCGACCTACGAGCAGTACTTC. It translates to CASSPTFERPTYEQYF.

The chain recombines TRBV11-2 with TRBJ2-5, with 7 bases that match TRBD2. The DNA end favors TRBJ2-1, so the J call may be wrong. Germline V lookup: CDR1 SGHAT, CDR2 FQNNGV. The CDR3 consists of 14 residues. Here the CDR3 DNA reads TGTGCCAGCAGCTTCCGGGACTTAGCGGGTGAGCAGTTCTTC. Protein product: CASSFRDLAGEQFF.

In this sample, this clonotype turned up once. V is TRBV5-1 and J is TRBJ1-4; D uncertain. CDR1 and CDR2 from the germline V gene are SGHRS and YFSETQ. Trimming pared 4 bases from V and 5 bases from J, leaving 12 bases between. CDR3 length: 14 amino acids. The CDR3 loop reads CASSPPGFNEKLFF. DNA for the CDR3: TGCGCCAGCAGCCCGCCGGGGTTCAATGAAAAACTGTTTTTT. The variable domain in full, with the rest retrieved from reference TRBV5-1 and TRBJ1-4, is KAGVTQTPRYLIKTRGQQVTLSCSPISGHRSVSWYQQTPGQGLQFLFEYFSETQRNKGNFPGRFSGRQFSNSRSEMNVSTLELGDSALYLCASSPPGFNEKLFFGSGTQLSVL.

The V and J genes are TRBV10-3 and TRBJ2-1, with D perhaps matching TRBD2 (5 bases). Germline CDR1 and CDR2: ENHRY and SYGVKD. V lost 3 bases and J lost 11, with 14 bases in between. This CDR3 comprises 13 residues. The CDR3 DNA follows: TGTGCCATCAGTGACATTGGTGCGGGTAAGCAGTTCTTC. Its translation: CAISDIGAGKQFF.

This clonotype has more than one count but fewer than ten. CDR3 nucleotides: TGTGCCAGTGACACTCTCTCGGGCTACGAGCAGTACTTC. The encoded protein is CASDTLSGYEQYF. The chain is built from TRBV7-9 and TRBJ2-7, with D unresolved. CDR1 is SEHNR, CDR2 FQNEAQ, per germline (reference sequence). This CDR3 comprises 13 residues. The germline V and J ends were trimmed by 9 bases and 3 bases, with 15 bases remaining between them. The complete variable domain, with remaining parts taken from reference TRBV7-9 and TRBJ2-7, reads DTGVSQNPRHKITKRGQNVTFRCDPISEHNRLYWYRQTLGQGPEFLTYFQNEAQLEKSRLLSDRFSAERPKGSFSTLEIQRTEQGDSAMYLCASDTLSGYEQYFGPGTRLTVT.

Concerning this clonotype itself: The missing conserved phenylalanine or tryptophan at the end of this CDR3 makes a read error likely. The V and J genes are TRBV4-3 and TRBJ2-5; D is unclear. The end of the DNA fits TRBJ2-7 better, so the J call may be wrong. Germline loops: CDR1 LGHNA, CDR2 YSLEER. The CDR3 consists of 13 residues. The CDR3 sequence is CASSSWTGYEQYL. Here the CDR3 DNA reads TGCGCCAGCAGCTCATGGACGGGCTACGAGCAGTACCTC.